This TCR beta chain appears in the sequencing data of a study of T cell repertoires in cytomegalovirus infection. Study context: It was the public TCR beta signatures that indicated both CMV infection and matching HLA type.

In this sample, this clonotype turned up many times. The antigen is undetermined. TCRdb passed the reads through MiXCR, listing each CDR3 protein once. This sample has 150,000 to 200,000 distinct CDR3 sequences, with approximately 9.6% found just once. Study outcomes and limitations: HLA-C-restricted TCR beta clonotypes specific for CMV led the ex vivo response.

Per germline, CDR1 MGHRA and CDR2 YSYEKL. V gave up 4 bases and J gave up 3 bases, with 18 bases separating them. The CDR3 is 16 residues long. Material for sequencing was PBMCs. The sequence was collected from a human donor in good health (CMV status not recorded). Some clones in this sample may be carry-over from other donors' samples. The chain is built from TRBV4-1 and TRBJ1-2; D perhaps matches TRBD1 (6 bases). CDR3 bases: TGCGCCAGCAGCCCAGCACCGGGACAACTATACTATGGCTACACCTTC. This encodes CASSPAPGQLYYGYTF.